This T cell receptor (beta chain) is drawn from a study of spatial heterogeneity in lung cancer. Overall study context: Each time, sequencing found more beta-chain sequences than alpha-chain sequences. Points from the study as a whole: TCRs found ubiquitously expanded in tumor appeared in blood more at resection than at follow-up.

MiXCR, run by TCRdb on the 5' RACE reads, gives a single entry per CDR3 protein. The sample contains 20,000 or so distinct CDR3 sequences, over 3% of which appear only once. Time point in this sample: sample taken at primary tumor resection. Samples were donated by 72 untreated early-stage non-small cell lung cancer patients. This clonotype came up many times. Its antigen is undetermined. V was clipped by 0 bases and J by 5 bases; unmatched bases: 7. Per germline, CDR1 GTSNPN and CDR2 SVGIG (reference sequence). The CDR3 extends over 16 amino acids. Sequenced material: PBMCs, taken at surgery. This chain links TRBV30 with TRBJ2-1, with 10 bases lining up with TRBD2. The origin of this receptor is a female donor with early-stage non-small cell lung cancer. The CDR3, as DNA: TGTGCCTGGAGTGTTCCTGGCCTAGCGGGAGACAATGAGCAGTTCTTC. This gives the protein CAWSVPGLAGDNEQFF.